The 15 T cell receptor beta chains reported below all come from one sample, sequenced in a study of shared clonotypes between healthy human individuals. Clones were sequenced by immunoSEQ multiplex PCR, and TCRdb holds only the in-frame ones, with some missing. The repertoire holds about 1.1 million clones, 77% seen once, with 0.7% to 0.95% in the top ten. Source material: memory CD4+ T cells from PBMCs. Noted subset: CD45RA-negative fraction. The receptors shown here come from a man in his late teens or twenties in good health. Some clones in this sample may be carry-over from other donors' samples.

The CDR3 DNA sequence: TGCGCCAGCAGCAGCCTTATACCGGGGGCCTACAATGAGCAGTTCTTC. Its protein is CASSSLIPGAYNEQFF. The chain employs TRBV5-1 and TRBJ2-1; the D gene is possibly TRBD2 (6 bases). Deletions cut 4 bases from V and 2 bases from J, with 16 bases between. Per germline, CDR1 SGHRS and CDR2 YFSETQ. The CDR3 has 16 residues.

The chain links TRBV7-3 to TRBJ2-7, with 8 bases matching TRBD2. J gave up 5 bases and V 5 bases, and 11 bases lay outside the gene matches. Germline CDR1 SGHTA, CDR2 FQGTGA. The length of the CDR3 is 15 residues. The DNA for the CDR3 is TGTGCCAGCAGCCCAGAAAGCGGGAGTGGCCACGAGCAGTACTTC. Its translation is CASSPESGSGHEQYF.

The CDR3 reads CASSLGGPYEQYF. CDR3 sequence (DNA): TGTGCCAGCAGCTTAGGGGGACCCTACGAGCAGTACTTC. The J gene is TRBJ2-7, the V gene TRBV11-2; tentatively, D is TRBD1 or TRBD2 (5 bases each). This CDR3 region has 13 residues. Trimming left V 1 base short and J 2 bases short, with 6 bases between. Germline V gene lookup returns CDR1 SGHAT and CDR2 FQNNGV.

The V call is TRBV7-2, the J call TRBJ2-2; D is unresolved. Germline CDR1 is SGHTA and CDR2 is FQGNSA. CDR3 length: 14 amino acids. V was shortened by 2 bases and J by 5 bases, with 9 bases between the two germline ends. CDR3 nucleotide sequence: TGTGCCAGCAGCTTATCCGTTTGGACCGGGGAGCTGTTTTTT. Its protein is CASSLSVWTGELFF.

This chain joins TRBV10-3 and TRBJ2-7, with D perhaps TRBD1 (6 bases). The CDR3 extends over 13 amino acids. CDR1 is ENHRY, CDR2 SYGVKD, per germline. The V and J ends lost 11 bases and 7 bases respectively, with 21 bases between them. As DNA, the CDR3 is TGTGCCGCCCATGGGGGCAAGGGATCAGAGCAGTACTTC. Translated, it gives CAAHGGKGSEQYF.

The gene calls are TRBV4-1 and TRBJ1-3; D is unclear. This CDR3 has 17 residues. The V gene's germline CDR1 is MGHRA and CDR2 YSYEKL. V lost 0 bases to trimming and J lost 0 bases, with 12 bases between them. CDR3 in DNA: TGCGCCAGCAGCCAAGATAATCAGAGATTCTCTGGAAACACCATATATTTT. This translates into CASSQDNQRFSGNTIYF.

The rearrangement joins TRBV4-2 to TRBJ2-3; the match to TRBD2 covers 7 bases. The CDR3 spans 17 residues. Germline loops: CDR1 LGHNA, CDR2 YNFKEQ. V dropped 1 base and J dropped 5; count of bases not matched to a gene: 12. The CDR3 region is CASSQGLAEIRGDTQYF. Here the CDR3 DNA reads TGTGCCAGCAGCCAAGGTCTAGCGGAGATACGGGGAGATACGCAGTATTTT.

The chain employs TRBV6-6 and TRBJ1-1; D ambiguous. V was trimmed by 10 bases and J by 0 bases, leaving 15 bases between them. The CDR3 extends over 14 amino acids. Per germline, CDR1 MNHNY and CDR2 SVGAGI (reference sequence). CDR3 DNA: TGTGCCACCCAAAGAGAGACATTGAACACTGAAGCTTTCTTT. Translation gives CATQRETLNTEAFF.

The rearrangement joins TRBV4-1 to TRBJ2-3; a possible D gene is TRBD2 (6 bases). V lost 5 bases, J lost 0 bases, and 18 bases lay in between. Germline values: CDR1 MGHRA, CDR2 YSYEKL. The CDR3 consists of 17 residues. CDR3 sequence reads: CASSELNLGLSTDTQYF. In nucleotides, the CDR3 is TGCGCCAGCAGCGAGCTAAACCTGGGACTTAGCACAGATACGCAGTATTTT.

In this sample, this clone turned up once. V gene TRBV5-1 combines with J gene TRBJ2-3; D is possibly TRBD2 (5 bases). The CDR3 sequence is 16 residues long. Per the germline V gene, CDR1 is SGHRS and CDR2 is YFSETQ. The V end was cut by 1 base, the J end by 0 bases, with 12 bases between. DNA for the CDR3: TGCGCCAGCAGCTTGTTGGTGGGAGCGAGCACAGATACGCAGTATTTT. The encoded protein is CASSLLVGASTDTQYF.

The V gene is TRBV25-1, the J gene TRBJ2-5; D call uncertain. CDR1 and CDR2 (germline): MGHDK, SYGVNS. The CDR3 sequence is 13 residues long. The ends were cut back, 1 base at V and 4 bases at J, with 7 bases in the middle. The CDR3 sequence is CASSEFARETQYF. CDR3 DNA: TGTGCCAGCAGTGAATTTGCACGAGAGACCCAGTACTTC.

This clone was counted ten times or more. Other DNA sequences within the sample encode an identical CDR3. V is TRBV11-2 and J is TRBJ2-1, with TRBD1 matching over 7 bases. This CDR3 region has 15 residues. V lost 6 bases and J lost 2; bases outside the gene matches: 7. Germline V gene sequence: CDR1 SGHAT, CDR2 FQNNGV. The CDR3 coding sequence is TGTGCCAGCAGTCCCGGGACAGCAACCTACAATGAGCAGTTCTTC. It encodes CASSPGTATYNEQFF.

V is TRBV4-3 and J is TRBJ2-7, with TRBD1 matching over 7 bases. Germline V gene lookup returns CDR1 LGHNA and CDR2 YSLEER. V lost 4 bases, J lost 3 bases, and 3 bases stayed unmatched. The CDR3 extends over 13 amino acids. The CDR3 spells CASSLRQGYEQYF. In DNA form, the CDR3 reads TGCGCCAGCAGCCTCCGACAGGGCTACGAGCAGTACTTC.

The chain employs TRBV4-2 and TRBJ2-1; D possibly corresponds to TRBD1 (6 bases). The CDR3 totals 13 residues. V lost 0 bases and J lost 12, with 12 bases in between. Looked up from germline, CDR1 is LGHNA and CDR2 is YNFKEQ. The CDR3 sequence is CASSQERIGGQFF. CDR3 DNA: TGTGCCAGCAGCCAAGAGAGGATAGGGGGGCAGTTCTTC.

The CDR3 reads CASSPRTELNTEAFF. CDR3 in DNA: TGTGCCAGCTCACCTAGGACGGAGTTGAACACTGAAGCTTTCTTT. The gene calls are TRBV18 and TRBJ1-1; D not certain. The germline V gene encodes CDR1 KGHSH and CDR2 LQKENI. Deletions cut 3 bases from V and 0 bases from J, with 11 bases between. The CDR3 is made up of 15 amino acids.